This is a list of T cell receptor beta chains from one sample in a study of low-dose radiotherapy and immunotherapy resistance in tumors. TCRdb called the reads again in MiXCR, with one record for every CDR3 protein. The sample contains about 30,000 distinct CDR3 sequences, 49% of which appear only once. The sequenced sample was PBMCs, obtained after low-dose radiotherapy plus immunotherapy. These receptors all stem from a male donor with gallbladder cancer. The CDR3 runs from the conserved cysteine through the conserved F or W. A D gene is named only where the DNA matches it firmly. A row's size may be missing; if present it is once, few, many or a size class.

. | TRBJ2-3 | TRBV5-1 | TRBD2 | TGCGCCAGCAGCTGGGCCGGGACTAGCGGGGGGGCCGGTGATACGCAGTATTTT | CASSWAGTSGGAGDTQYF
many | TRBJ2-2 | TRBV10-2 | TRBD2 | TGCGCCAGCAGTGCACTAGCGGGGGGGCGAACCGGGGAGCTGTTTTTT | CASSALAGGRTGELFF
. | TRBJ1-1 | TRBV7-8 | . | TGTGCCAGCAGCGACAAGGTCGGTGAGTGGGACGCTTTCTTT | CASSDKVGEWDAFF
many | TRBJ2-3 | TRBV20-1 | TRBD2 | TGCAGTGCTAGCTCGCGGGGGGGCATAACAGATACGCAGTATTTT | CSASSRGGITDTQYF
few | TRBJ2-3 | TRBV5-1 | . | TGCGCCAGCAGCTTGGGCGAGACAGATACGCAGTATTTT | CASSLGETDTQYF
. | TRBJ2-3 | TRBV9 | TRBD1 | TGTGCCAGCAGCGTAGCCGGCCAGGGGGCTGGAGGAGATACGCAGTATTTT | CASSVAGQGAGGDTQYF
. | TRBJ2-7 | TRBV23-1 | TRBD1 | TGCGCCAGCAGTCAAAGGGGACAGGGTGAATACGAGCAGTACTTC | CASSQRGQGEYEQYF
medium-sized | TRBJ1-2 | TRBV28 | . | TGTGCCAGCAGTTCGATTACGACGGGGGTGACTGGCTACACCTTC | CASSSITTGVTGYTF
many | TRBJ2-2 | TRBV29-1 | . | TGCAGCGTAGTTGACAGCAAGGGGAGCACCGGGGAGCTGTTTTTT | CSVVDSKGSTGELFF
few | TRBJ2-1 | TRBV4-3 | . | TGCGCCAGCAGCCAAGTGCACAGCCCGGGCTCCTACAATGAGCAGTTTTTC | CASSQVHSPGSYNEQFF
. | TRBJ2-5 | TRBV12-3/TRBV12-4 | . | TGTGCCAGCAGTTTAAGACAAGATCAAGAGACCCAGTACTTC | CASSLRQDQETQYF
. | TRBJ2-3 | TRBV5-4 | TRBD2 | TGTGCCAGCAGCCCAACTAGCGGGAGAGCAGATACGCAGTATTTT | CASSPTSGRADTQYF
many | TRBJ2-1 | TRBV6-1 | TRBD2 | TGTGCCAGCAGTCCCGCGGGGGGGAATGAGCAGTTCTTC | CASSPAGGNEQFF
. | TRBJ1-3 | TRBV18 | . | TGTGCCAGCTCACCGCTGGACAGAGCTGGAAACACCATATATTTT | CASSPLDRAGNTIYF